This TCR beta chain was found in a study of shared clonotypes between healthy human individuals. V lost 7 bases and J 1 base, leaving 7 bases between the germline ends. This CDR3 comprises 11 residues. CDR1 and CDR2 (germline): DFQATT, SNEGSKA (reference sequence). Data came from immunoSEQ multiplex PCR; TCRdb stores just in-frame clones and leaves some out. The sample holds millions of clones, about 92% seen once. What was sequenced was naive CD4+ T cells from PBMCs. Described subset: CD45RA+ positively selected. The receptor's source is a man aged 18 to 29 in good health. Some clones in this sample may be carry-over from other donors' samples. The genes are TRBV20-1 and TRBJ1-1; D remains unclear. CDR3 sequence reads: CSGKKNTEAFF. CDR3 bases: TGCAGTGGGAAGAAGAACACTGAAGCTTTCTTT.